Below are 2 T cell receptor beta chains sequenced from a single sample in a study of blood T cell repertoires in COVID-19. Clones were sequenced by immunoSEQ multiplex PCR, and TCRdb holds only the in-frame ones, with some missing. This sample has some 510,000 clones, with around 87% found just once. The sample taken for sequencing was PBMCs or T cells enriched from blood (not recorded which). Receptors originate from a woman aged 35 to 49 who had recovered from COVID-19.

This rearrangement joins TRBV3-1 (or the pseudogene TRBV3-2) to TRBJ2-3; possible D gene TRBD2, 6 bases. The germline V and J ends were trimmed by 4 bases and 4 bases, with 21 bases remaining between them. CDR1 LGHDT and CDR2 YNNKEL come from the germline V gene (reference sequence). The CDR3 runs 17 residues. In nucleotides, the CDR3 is TGTGCCAGCAGCCGCCTCACTCCTAGCGAGTTTTCAGATACGCAGTATTTT. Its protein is CASSRLTPSEFSDTQYF.

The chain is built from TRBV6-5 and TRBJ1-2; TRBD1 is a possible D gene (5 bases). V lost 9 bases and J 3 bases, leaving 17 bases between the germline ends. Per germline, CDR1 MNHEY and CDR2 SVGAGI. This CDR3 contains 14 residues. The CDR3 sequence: CASSAGRQYYGYTF. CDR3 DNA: TGTGCCAGTTCCGCCGGGAGACAGTACTATGGCTACACCTTC.